Listed here is a single T cell receptor (beta chain). This sample stems from a study of Graves' ophthalmopathy and Graves' hyperthyroidism. The study amplified TCR beta CDR3 regions using RNA transcripts. RT-PCR in the first round used HTBI primers; a second-round multiplex PCR followed. TCRdb re-derived calls from the multiplex PCR reads in MiXCR, one entry per CDR3 protein. The sample records 350,000 to 450,000 distinct CDR3 sequences, about 18% being singletons. Diagnosis relied on clinical symptoms, serum thyroxine, TRAb, thyroid ultrasound and orbital computed tomography. CDR1 and CDR2 (germline): MNHNS, SASEGT. The trim removed 7 bases at V and 5 bases at J, leaving 10 bases unmatched. The CDR3 has 14 amino acids.

The rearrangement links TRBV6-1 to TRBJ1-1, with TRBD1 identical over 7 bases. Sequencing used peripheral blood. This receptor was taken from a woman between 18 and 29 years old with Graves' ophthalmopathy. This CDR3 reads CASTSGGSRTEAFF. The CDR3 coding sequence is TGTGCCAGCACCTCAGGGGGTTCACGGACTGAAGCTTTCTTT.